This T cell receptor beta chain stems from a study of blood T cell repertoires in COVID-19. Whole-study context: Specimens from acute and convalescent COVID-19 originated in the United States, Italy and Spain. Nucleic acid was either cDNA or gDNA, and it came from T cells, B-cell-depleted T cells, or PBMCs.

Per the study methods: Amplified reference gene primers provided the basis for estimating nucleated cell counts. Assay used: immunoSEQ multiplex PCR; TCRdb lists only in-frame clones, some missing. Clonal size and the V and J genes are those of that table, whereas D and trimming came from the DNA. The data hold about 68,000 clones, with approximately 88% observed a single time. The CDR3 consists of 18 residues. CDR1 SEHNR and CDR2 FQNEAQ come from the germline V gene (reference sequence). V was clipped by 4 bases and J by 4 bases, with 23 bases between them. This clone was seen at least ten times. The sequenced sample was peripheral blood. The genes are TRBV7-9 and TRBJ2-1; D may be TRBD1 (6 bases). The source is a man aged 45 to 65 with active COVID-19. Written as DNA, the CDR3 is TGTGCCAGCAGCTCCCGTAAATGGCAGGGGCCAAATTACAATGAGCAGTTCTTC. Amino acids: CASSSRKWQGPNYNEQFF.